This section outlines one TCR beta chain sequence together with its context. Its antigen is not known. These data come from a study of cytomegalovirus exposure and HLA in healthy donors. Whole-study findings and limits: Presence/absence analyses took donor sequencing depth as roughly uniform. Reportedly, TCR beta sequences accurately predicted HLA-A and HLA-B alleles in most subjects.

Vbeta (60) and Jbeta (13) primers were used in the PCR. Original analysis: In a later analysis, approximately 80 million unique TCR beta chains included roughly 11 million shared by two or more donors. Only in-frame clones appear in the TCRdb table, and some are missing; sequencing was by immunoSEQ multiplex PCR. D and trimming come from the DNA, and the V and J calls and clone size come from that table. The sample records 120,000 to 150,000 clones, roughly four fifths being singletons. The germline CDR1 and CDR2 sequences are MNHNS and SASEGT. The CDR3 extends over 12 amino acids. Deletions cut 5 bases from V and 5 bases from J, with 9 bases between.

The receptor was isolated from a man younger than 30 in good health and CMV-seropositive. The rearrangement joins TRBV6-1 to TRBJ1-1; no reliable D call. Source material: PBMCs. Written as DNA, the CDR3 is TGTGCCAGCAGTACCCGGTGGACTGAAGCTTTCTTT. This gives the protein CASSTRWTEAFF.